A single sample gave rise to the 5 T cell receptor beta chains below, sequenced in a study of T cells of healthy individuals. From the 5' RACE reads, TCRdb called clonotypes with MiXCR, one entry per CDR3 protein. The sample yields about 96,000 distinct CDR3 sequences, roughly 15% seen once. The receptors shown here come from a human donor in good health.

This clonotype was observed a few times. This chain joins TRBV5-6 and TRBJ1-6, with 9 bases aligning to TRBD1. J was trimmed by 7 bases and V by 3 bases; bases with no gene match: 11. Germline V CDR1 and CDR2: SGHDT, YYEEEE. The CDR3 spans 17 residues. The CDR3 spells CASSSDPGTGINSPLHF. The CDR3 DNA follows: TGTGCCAGCAGCTCGGACCCGGGGACAGGGATAAATTCACCCCTCCACTTT.

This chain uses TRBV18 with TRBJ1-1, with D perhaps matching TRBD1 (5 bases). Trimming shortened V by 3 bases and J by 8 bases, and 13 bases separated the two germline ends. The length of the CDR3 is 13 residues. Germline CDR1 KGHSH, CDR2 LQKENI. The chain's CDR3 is CASSPYRGDEAFF. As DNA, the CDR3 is TGTGCCAGCTCACCGTACCGCGGGGACGAAGCTTTCTTT.

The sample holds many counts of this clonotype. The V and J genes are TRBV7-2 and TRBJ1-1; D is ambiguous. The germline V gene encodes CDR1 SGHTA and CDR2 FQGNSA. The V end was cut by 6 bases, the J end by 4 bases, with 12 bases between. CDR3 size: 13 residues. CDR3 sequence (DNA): TGTGCCAGCAGTCCGACCTGGGGCACTGAAGCTTTCTTT. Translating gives CASSPTWGTEAFF.

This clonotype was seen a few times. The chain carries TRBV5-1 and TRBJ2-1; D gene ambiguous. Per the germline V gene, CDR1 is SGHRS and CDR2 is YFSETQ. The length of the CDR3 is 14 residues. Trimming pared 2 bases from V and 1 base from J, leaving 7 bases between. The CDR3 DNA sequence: TGCGCCAGCAGCTTCATGGGATCCTACAATGAGCAGTTCTTC. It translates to CASSFMGSYNEQFF.

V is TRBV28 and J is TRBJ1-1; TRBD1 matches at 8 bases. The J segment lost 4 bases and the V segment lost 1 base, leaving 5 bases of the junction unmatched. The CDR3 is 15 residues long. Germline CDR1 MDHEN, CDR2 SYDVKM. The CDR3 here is CASSLFQGAGTEAFF. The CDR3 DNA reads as TGTGCCAGCAGTTTATTTCAGGGGGCTGGCACTGAAGCTTTCTTT.